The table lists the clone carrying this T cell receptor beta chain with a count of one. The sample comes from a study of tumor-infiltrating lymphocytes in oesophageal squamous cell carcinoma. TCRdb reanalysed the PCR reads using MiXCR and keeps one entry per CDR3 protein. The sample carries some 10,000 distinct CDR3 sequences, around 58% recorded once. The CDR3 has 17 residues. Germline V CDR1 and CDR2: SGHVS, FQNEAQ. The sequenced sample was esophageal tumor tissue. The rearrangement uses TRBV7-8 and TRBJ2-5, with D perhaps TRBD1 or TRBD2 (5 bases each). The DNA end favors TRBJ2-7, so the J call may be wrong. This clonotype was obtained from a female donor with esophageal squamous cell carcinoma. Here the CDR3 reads CASSLTGTGTETYEQYF. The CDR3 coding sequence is TGTGCCAGCAGCTTGACCGGGACCGGGACGGAGACCTACGAGCAGTACTTC.